This T cell receptor beta chain appears in the sequencing data of a study of blood T cell repertoires in COVID-19. The authors' processing: Reference gene primer amplification in the assay estimated nucleated cell counts. TCRdb's table, derived via immunoSEQ multiplex PCR, lists solely in-frame clones and lacks some. The V and J calls and clone size are taken from that table; D and trimming were inferred from the DNA. The table shows more than 60,000 clones, with 75% to 95% occurring only once. Sequences were obtained from peripheral blood. This clonotype was sampled from a human donor in a cohort sampled during active COVID-19.

In DNA form, the CDR3 reads TGTGCCAGCAGTTCCCAGGGGGGTTACGAGCAGTACTTC. It is translated as CASSSQGGYEQYF. The chain joins TRBV5-5 to TRBJ2-7, with a possible D match to TRBD1 (7 bases). CDR1 and CDR2 (germline): SGHKS, YYEKEE (reference sequence). V lost 5 bases and J 4 bases, leaving 13 bases between the germline ends. CDR3 length: 13 amino acids.